The present entry profiles one T cell receptor (beta chain) with its context. The data derive from a study of cytomegalovirus exposure and HLA in healthy donors. Germline CDR1 MNHEY, CDR2 SVGAGI. CDR3 length equals 14 residues. Trimming left V 0 bases short and J 7 bases short, with 7 bases between. 13 Jbeta primers and 60 Vbeta primers were used for the PCR. Clones were sequenced by immunoSEQ multiplex PCR, and TCRdb holds only the in-frame ones, with some missing. The sample shows 150,000 or so clones, around 77% of them seen only once. This clonotype was obtained from a woman aged 45-60 years in good health and CMV-seropositive. The genes are TRBV6-5 and TRBJ1-6, with unresolved D. Material: PBMCs. The CDR3 sequence: CASSYSYGNSPLHF. CDR3 DNA: TGTGCCAGCAGTTACTCGTACGGGAATTCACCCCTCCACTTT.